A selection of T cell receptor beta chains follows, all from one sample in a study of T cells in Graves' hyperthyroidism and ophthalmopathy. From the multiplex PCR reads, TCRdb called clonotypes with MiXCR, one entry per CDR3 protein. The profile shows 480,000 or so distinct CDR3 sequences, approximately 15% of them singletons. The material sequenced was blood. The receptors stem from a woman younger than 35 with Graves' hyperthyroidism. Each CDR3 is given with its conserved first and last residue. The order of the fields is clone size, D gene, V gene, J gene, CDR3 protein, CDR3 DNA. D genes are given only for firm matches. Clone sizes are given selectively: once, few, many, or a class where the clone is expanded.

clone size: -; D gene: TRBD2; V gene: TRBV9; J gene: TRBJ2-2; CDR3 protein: CASRGDFANTGELFF; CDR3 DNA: TGTGCCAGTCGGGGGGACTTCGCGAACACCGGGGAGCTGTTTTTT
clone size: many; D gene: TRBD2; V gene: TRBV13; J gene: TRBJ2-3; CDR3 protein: CASSPILAGGAADTQYF; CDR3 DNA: TGTGCCAGCAGTCCAATACTAGCGGGAGGAGCAGCAGATACGCAGTATTTT
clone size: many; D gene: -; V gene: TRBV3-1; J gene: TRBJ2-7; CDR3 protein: CASSQGAAYEQYF; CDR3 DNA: TGTGCCAGCAGCCAAGGAGCGGCCTACGAGCAGTACTTC
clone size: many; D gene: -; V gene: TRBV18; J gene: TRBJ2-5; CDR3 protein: CASSPRNVQETQYF; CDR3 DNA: TGTGCCAGCTCACCACGGAACGTCCAAGAGACCCAGTACTTC
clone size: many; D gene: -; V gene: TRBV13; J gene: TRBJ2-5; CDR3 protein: CASSLGEPSETQYF; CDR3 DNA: TGTGCCAGCAGCTTAGGGGAGCCATCGGAGACCCAGTACTTC
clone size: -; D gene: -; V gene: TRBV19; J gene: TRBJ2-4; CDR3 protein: CASEKADIGIQYF; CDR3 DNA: TGTGCCAGTGAGAAAGCCGACATCGGCATTCAGTACTTC
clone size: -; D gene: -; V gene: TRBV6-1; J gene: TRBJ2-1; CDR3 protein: CASSEIFLSSHEQLF; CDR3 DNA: TGTGCCAGCAGTGAAATTTTCCTCTCCAGCCACGAGCAGCTCTTC
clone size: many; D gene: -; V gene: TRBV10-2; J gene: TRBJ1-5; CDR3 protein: CASSVSGRSQPQHF; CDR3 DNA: TGCGCCAGCAGTGTGTCGGGAAGGTCCCAGCCCCAGCATTTT
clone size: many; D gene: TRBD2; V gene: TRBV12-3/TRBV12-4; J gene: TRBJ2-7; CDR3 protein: CASSSREGGEQYF; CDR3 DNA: TGTGCCAGCAGTTCACGGGAGGGCGGGGAGCAGTACTTC
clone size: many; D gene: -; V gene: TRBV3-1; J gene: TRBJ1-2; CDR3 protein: CASSQTEDGYTF; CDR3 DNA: TGTGCCAGCAGCCAGACAGAGGATGGCTACACCTTC
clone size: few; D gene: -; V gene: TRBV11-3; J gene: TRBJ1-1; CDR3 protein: CASSLAQSVREAFF; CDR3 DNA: TGTGCCAGCAGCTTAGCACAATCAGTCCGTGAAGCTTTCTTT
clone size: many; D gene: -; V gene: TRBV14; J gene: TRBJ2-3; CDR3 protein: CASSQALKDTQYF; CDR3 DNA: TGTGCCAGCAGCCAAGCCCTAAAAGATACGCAGTATTTT
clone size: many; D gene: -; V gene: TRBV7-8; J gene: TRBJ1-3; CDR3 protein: CASSRGVVHTIYF; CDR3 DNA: TGTGCCAGCAGTAGGGGAGTGGTACACACCATATATTTT
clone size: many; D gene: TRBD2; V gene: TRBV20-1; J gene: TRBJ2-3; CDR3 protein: CSARAPWSGIADTQYF; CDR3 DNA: TGCAGTGCTAGGGCCCCCTGGAGCGGGATCGCAGATACGCAGTATTTT
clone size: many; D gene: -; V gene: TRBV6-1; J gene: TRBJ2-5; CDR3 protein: CASSAYRAIQETQYF; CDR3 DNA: TGTGCCAGCAGTGCCTATAGGGCGATCCAAGAGACCCAGTACTTC
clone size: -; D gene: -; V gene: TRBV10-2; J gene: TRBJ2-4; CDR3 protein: CASSVNRGESWMGKNIQYF; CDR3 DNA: TGCGCCAGCAGTGTAAATAGGGGGGAGAGTTGGATGGGCAAAAACATTCAGTACTTC
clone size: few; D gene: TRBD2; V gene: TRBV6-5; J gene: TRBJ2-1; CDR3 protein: CASSYPLAGYNEQFF; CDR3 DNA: TGTGCCAGCAGTTACCCCCTAGCGGGTTACAATGAGCAGTTCTTC